What follows describes a single TCR beta chain. The data are from a study of blood T cell repertoires in COVID-19. Across the study: The study drew acute and convalescent COVID-19 samples from the United States, Italy and Spain. T cells, B-cell-depleted T cells, or PBMCs supplied cDNA or gDNA.

V lost 1 base and J lost 1, with 6 bases in between. There are 14 residues in the CDR3. Germline V gene data show CDR1 as SGDLS and CDR2 as YYNGEE. In the original workflow: Estimates of nucleated cell counts were drawn from the amplification of reference gene primers. TCRdb's table, derived via immunoSEQ multiplex PCR, lists solely in-frame clones and lacks some. Clone size and V and J calls were adopted from that table, with D and trimming inferred from the DNA. The sample carries under 85,000 clones, 80% to 85% recorded once. The sequence was collected from a man aged 50 to 60 with acute or convalescent COVID-19. Sequenced sample: peripheral blood. The genes are TRBV9 and TRBJ2-1; no clear D. CDR3 in DNA: TGTGCCAGCAGCGTAACCGGTTCCTACAATGAGCAGTTCTTC. Translated: CASSVTGSYNEQFF.